The sequence of this T cell receptor beta chain was determined in a study of T-cell memory formation after mild COVID-19. Study information: TCR clusters were largely donor specific. Study outcomes and limitations: CD4/CD8 balance held among clones contracting day 15 to 85, and later expanders leaned CD4+. Pre-infection memory showed some responding clones, and this suggested that cross-reactive memory joined.

This clonotype was seen a handful of times. Its antigen is unidentified. V was cut by 2 bases and J by 2 bases, with 9 bases left in between. CDR3 length equals 14 residues. CDR1 KGHSH and CDR2 LQKENI come from the germline V gene. TCRdb called the 5' RACE reads again in MiXCR, with one record for every CDR3 protein. The sample carries around 500,000 distinct CDR3 sequences, 15% to 20% recorded once. The TCR comes from an adult woman who had mild COVID-19 (a few samples of this study predate the infection). Cell type and time point are not known. The gene calls are TRBV18 and TRBJ1-1; no clear D gene. Sequencing input: PBMCs or a T cell subset sorted from them (not recorded which). CDR3 nucleotide sequence: TGTGCCAGCTCACCAGGGTTGGGAAACACTGAAGCTTTCTTT. It yields the protein CASSPGLGNTEAFF.